One sample yielded the 27 T cell receptor beta chains listed below, sequenced in a study of blood T cell repertoires in COVID-19 (dated by TCRdb to 2019 to 2021). Library preparation employed the immunoSEQ multiplex PCR assay. TCRdb holds this immuneACCESS table with in-frame rearrangements only. Some clones are missing; in checked studies, unresolved V genes explain under half, and the rest has no known cause. This sample gives some 70,000 clones in total; approximately 90% of them show up just once. In total, the top ten clones hold about 6.4% of the sample. Sequencing input: peripheral blood. The receptors derive from a woman in her 70s with acute or convalescent COVID-19.

This clone came up a few times. V gene TRBV6-5 combines with J gene TRBJ1-2; D may be TRBD1 (6 bases). CDR3 size: 14 residues. V shed 6 bases and J shed 5 bases, with 16 bases lying between them. CDR1 MNHEY and CDR2 SVGAGI come from the germline V gene. The CDR3 region has the DNA TGTGCCAGCAGCTACCTGACAGGACGATATGGCTACACCTTC. It codes for CASSYLTGRYGYTF.

The rearrangement links TRBV5-6 to TRBJ2-7; tentatively, D is TRBD2 (6 bases). The CDR3 runs to 16 residues. The germline V gene encodes CDR1 SGHDT and CDR2 YYEEEE. The V gene lost 3 bases and the J gene lost 2 bases, with 18 bases spanning the gap. The CDR3 spells CASSYRGLLGTYEQYF. Here the CDR3 DNA reads TGTGCCAGCAGCTACCGGGGACTCTTAGGGACCTACGAGCAGTACTTC.

The chain joins TRBV6-5 to TRBJ1-2; 7 bases are shared with TRBD1. Per germline, CDR1 MNHEY and CDR2 SVGAGI. Germline trimming cut 3 bases from V and 5 bases from J; bases unmatched to any gene: 6. The CDR3 has 14 residues. DNA of the CDR3: TGTGCCAGCAGTTATCGGACAGGTGTTTATGGCTACACCTTC. Its protein is CASSYRTGVYGYTF.

The chain employs TRBV2 and TRBJ2-5, with D possibly matching TRBD1 (7 bases). This CDR3 contains 15 residues. V was pared by 5 bases and J by 2 bases, with 15 bases between. Germline CDR1 is SNHLY and CDR2 is FYNNEI. The CDR3, as DNA: TGTGCCAGCAGTTCCTGGACAGGACTACAAGAGACCCAGTACTTC. Its protein product is CASSSWTGLQETQYF.

V and J are TRBV7-9 and TRBJ2-7, with 7 bases aligning to TRBD1. The J segment lost 0 bases and the V segment lost 3 bases, leaving 2 bases of the junction unmatched. The CDR3 sequence is 14 residues long. Germline V lookup: CDR1 SEHNR, CDR2 FQNEAQ (reference sequence). CDR3 residues: CASSLGQNSYEQYF. The CDR3 DNA is TGTGCCAGCAGCTTGGGACAGAACTCCTACGAGCAGTACTTC.

The chain has TRBV9 and TRBJ2-3; 8 bases agree with TRBD1. The germline V gene has CDR1 SGDLS and CDR2 YYNGEE. CDR3 length equals 19 residues. J lost 2 bases, V lost 4 bases, and 18 bases had no gene match. CDR3 coding DNA: TGTGCCAGCAGCTCCGAGTCTCGGACAGGGATGGGGGCCACAGATACGCAGTATTTT. Its protein is CASSSESRTGMGATDTQYF.

The rearrangement links TRBV11-2 to TRBJ1-1; D is unresolved. The CDR3 contains 12 residues. Trimming removed 4 bases from V and 4 bases from J, with 7 bases in between. Germline-derived CDR1 and CDR2 are SGHAT and FQNNGV. The CDR3 here is CASSWSTTEAFF. CDR3 sequence (DNA): TGTGCCAGCAGCTGGAGCACCACTGAAGCTTTCTTT.

This clone was seen more than once but under ten times. The chain is built from TRBV2 and TRBJ2-2, with 10 bases lining up with TRBD1. The CDR3 runs 15 residues. Germline trimming cut 6 bases from V and 6 bases from J; bases unmatched to any gene: 7. Germline V gene data show CDR1 as SNHLY and CDR2 as FYNNEI. As DNA, the CDR3 is TGTGCCAGCAGAGCGACAGGGGGCCAGGCCGGGGAGCTGTTTTTT. As protein: CASRATGGQAGELFF.

The CDR3 protein is CASSQYRGGPDTQYF. The CDR3 coding sequence is TGTGCCAGCAGCCAATACAGGGGTGGGCCAGATACGCAGTATTTT. The chain links TRBV28 to TRBJ2-3; 7 nucleotides line up with TRBD1. The CDR3 covers 15 residues. The V gene end was trimmed by 6 bases and the J gene end by 4 bases; junction bases not matched to a gene: 10. Germline CDR1 is MDHEN and CDR2 is SYDVKM.

The chain recombines TRBV5-8 with TRBJ1-2; the D is unclear. Germline-derived CDR1 and CDR2 are SGHTS and YDEGEE. Trimming took off 5 bases at V and 0 bases at J, with 17 bases between the two ends. The CDR3 sequence is 16 residues long. The CDR3 coding sequence is TGTGCCAGCAGGTTGCAGTTCAGACTTACTAACTATGGCTACACCTTC. Translation gives CASRLQFRLTNYGYTF.

V usage is TRBV19 and J usage is TRBJ1-6; D unclear. Germline values: CDR1 LNHDA, CDR2 SQIVND (reference sequence). The CDR3 spans 15 residues. V lost 2 bases and J 3 bases, leaving 8 bases between the germline ends. The CDR3 region is CASSIQQVYNSPLHF. The CDR3 bases are TGTGCCAGTAGTATACAGCAGGTCTATAATTCACCCCTCCACTTT.

The chain uses TRBV18 and TRBJ2-1, with 11 bases matching TRBD1. V was pared by 3 bases and J by 2 bases, with 3 bases of the junction left unmatched. Germline V gives CDR1 KGHSH, CDR2 LQKENI. There are 16 residues in the CDR3. The CDR3 DNA is TGTGCCAGCTCACCCGGGACAGGGGGTACCTACAATGAGCAGTTCTTC. Its translation is CASSPGTGGTYNEQFF.

The V gene is TRBV4-1, the J gene TRBJ2-5, with TRBD1 identical over 7 bases. J was trimmed by 7 bases and V by 2 bases; bases with no gene match: 7. Germline CDR1 reads MGHRA; CDR2 reads YSYEKL. The CDR3 sequence is 14 residues long. The DNA of the CDR3 is TGCGCCAGCAGCCAATCCCCACAGGGGCTGACCCAGTACTTC. It yields the protein CASSQSPQGLTQYF.

The V call is TRBV3-1 (or the pseudogene TRBV3-2), the J call TRBJ1-1, with 9 bases that match TRBD1. Germline assignment: CDR1 LGHDT and CDR2 YNNKEL (reference sequence). The V segment lost 1 base and the J segment 3 bases; nucleotides outside the gene matches: 6. The CDR3 contains 16 residues. The CDR3 DNA sequence: TGTGCCAGCAGCCAAGTACACAGGGGGCGAGACACTGAAGCTTTCTTT. Protein product: CASSQVHRGRDTEAFF.

This clone showed up just a few times. The J gene is TRBJ2-7, the V gene TRBV27, with TRBD2 matching over 15 bases. CDR3 length: 16 amino acids. With 3 bases clipped from V and 7 bases from J, the junction kept 7 bases outside the gene matches. Germline assignment: CDR1 MNHEY and CDR2 SMNVEV (reference sequence). In DNA form, the CDR3 reads TGTGCCAGCAGTTTTTCGGGACTAGCGGGAGGTGGTGAGCAGTACTTC. This gives the protein CASSFSGLAGGGEQYF.

The CDR3 DNA reads TGTGCCAGCAGCCCTCCGGGACTAGAAGGGGTCGGGGAGCTGTTTTTT. Translation: CASSPPGLEGVGELFF. The J gene is TRBJ2-2, the V gene TRBV14; 8 positions agree with TRBD2. Germline V gene lookup returns CDR1 SGHDN and CDR2 FVKESK. V shed 4 bases and J 7 bases; nucleotides not matched to a gene: 11. The CDR3 runs to 16 residues.

The chain links TRBV2 to TRBJ1-5, with D tentatively TRBD1 (5 bases). The V gene's germline CDR1 is SNHLY and CDR2 FYNNEI. The ends were cut back, 4 bases at V and 2 bases at J, with 12 bases in the middle. This CDR3 is built from 15 residues. The CDR3 protein is CASSGGGGGNQPQHF. In nucleotides, the CDR3 is TGTGCCAGCAGTGGTGGGGGAGGAGGCAATCAGCCCCAGCATTTT.

The rearrangement uses TRBV23-1 and TRBJ2-5; 7 bases line up with TRBD2. TRBV23-1 is given ORF status, its function remaining uncertain. V shed 1 base and J 4 bases; nucleotides not matched to a gene: 9. The CDR3 sequence is 16 residues long. CDR3: CASSQYGTTKGETQYF. The CDR3 bases are TGCGCCAGCAGTCAATATGGGACTACCAAAGGAGAGACCCAGTACTTC.

This chain uses TRBV19 with TRBJ1-1; no firm D call. The germline gives CDR1 LNHDA, CDR2 SQIVND (reference sequence). The length of the CDR3 is 12 residues. Trimming removed 4 bases at V and 11 bases at J, with 14 bases between. CDR3 nucleotides: TGTGCCAGTAGTAAATCGGGGTACGGGGCTTTCTTT. Protein: CASSKSGYGAFF. Full variable domain (missing parts from reference TRBV19 and TRBJ1-1): DGGITQSPKYLFRKEGQNVTLSCEQNLNHDAMYWYRQDPGQGLRLIYYSQIVNDFQKGDIAEGYSVSREKKESFPLTVTSAQKNPTAFYLCASSKSGYGAFFGQGTRLTVV.

The V gene is TRBV3-1 (or the pseudogene TRBV3-2), the J gene TRBJ1-3; D perhaps matches TRBD1 (6 bases). From germline, CDR1 is LGHDT and CDR2 YNNKEL (reference sequence). V dropped 3 bases and J dropped 6 bases, with 12 bases sitting between them. This CDR3 contains 14 residues. In nucleotides, the CDR3 is TGTGCCAGCAGCCATACAGGGTCGGAAAACACCATATATTTT. It is translated as CASSHTGSENTIYF.

The chain links TRBV28 to TRBJ1-5; D remains ambiguous. This CDR3 has 14 amino acids. The V and J ends lost 5 bases and 5 bases respectively, with 13 bases between them. The germline gives CDR1 MDHEN, CDR2 SYDVKM. CDR3 sequence reads: CASSPERHYQPQHF. CDR3 coding DNA: TGTGCCAGCAGTCCCGAACGACATTATCAGCCCCAGCATTTT.

The chain uses TRBV6-5 and TRBJ1-1; no reliable D call. Germline lookup yields CDR1 MNHEY and CDR2 SVGAGI. The CDR3 spans 15 residues. V gave up 2 bases and J gave up 0 bases, with 10 bases separating them. CDR3 loop: CASSYIAGLNTEAFF. The DNA of the CDR3 is TGTGCCAGCAGTTACATTGCAGGCCTGAACACTGAAGCTTTCTTT.

The gene calls are TRBV5-6 and TRBJ1-6; a weak D match, TRBD1 (6 bases). CDR3 size: 14 residues. Germline V gene data show CDR1 as SGHDT and CDR2 as YYEEEE. The germline V and J ends were trimmed by 5 bases and 9 bases, with 15 bases remaining between them. The CDR3 region is CASRQVGGVSPLHF. Here the CDR3 DNA reads TGTGCCAGCAGGCAGGTAGGGGGAGTTTCACCCCTCCACTTT.

The chain has TRBV6-2 or TRBV6-3 and TRBJ2-3; the D gene is possibly TRBD2 (5 bases). V was clipped by 0 bases and J by 5 bases, with 12 bases between them. The CDR3 totals 15 residues. The germline V gene has CDR1 MNHEY and CDR2 SVGEGT. CDR3 nucleotide sequence: TGTGCCAGCAGTTACTCGCGGGTAGCTGTAGATACGCAGTATTTT. Translation: CASSYSRVAVDTQYF.

The rearrangement links TRBV5-5 to TRBJ2-7; a weak D match, TRBD1 (5 bases). With 4 bases removed from V and 0 bases from J, the gap between germline ends came to 11 bases. The CDR3 contains 14 residues. CDR1 and CDR2 from the germline V gene are SGHKS and YYEKEE (reference sequence). The CDR3: CASSPDSHSYEQYF. The CDR3 DNA sequence: TGTGCCAGCAGCCCAGACAGTCACTCCTACGAGCAGTACTTC.

CDR3 DNA: TGTGCCAGCAGGTTTCTCCGGGGGATTTGGGAAAAACTGTTTTTT. This codes for CASRFLRGIWEKLFF. This chain joins TRBV27 and TRBJ1-4, with TRBD1 as a possible D gene (5 bases). Trimming cost V 6 bases and J 8 bases, with 19 bases left between them. Germline values: CDR1 MNHEY, CDR2 SMNVEV (reference sequence). This CDR3 has 15 residues. Full variable domain (remainder filled in from reference TRBV27 and TRBJ1-4): EAQVTQNPRYLITVTGKKLTVTCSQNMNHEYMSWYRQDPGLGLRQIYYSMNVEVTDKGDVPEGYKVSRKEKRNFPLILESPSPNQTSLYFCASRFLRGIWEKLFFGSGTQLSVL.

This clone was observed a single time. V usage is TRBV5-4 and J usage is TRBJ2-3; TRBD1 might be the D (5 bases). The CDR3 runs to 14 residues. V lost 4 bases and J lost 1, with 10 bases in between. CDR1 SGHNT and CDR2 YYREEE come from the germline V gene (reference sequence). The DNA of the CDR3 is TGTGCCAGCAGCACCGACAGAGGCACAGATACGCAGTATTTT. Translating gives CASSTDRGTDTQYF.